This passage covers 26 T cell receptor beta chains from one sample sequenced in a study of blood T cell repertoires in COVID-19. Generated by immunoSEQ multiplex PCR, the TCRdb table keeps only in-frame clones and is missing some. The profile shows about 200,000 clones, around 90% of them singletons. Input material: PBMCs or T cells enriched from blood (not recorded which). Every receptor here comes from a woman under 30 who had recovered from COVID-19.

The chain employs TRBV11-3 and TRBJ1-1; TRBD1 might be the D (6 bases). Germline CDR1 and CDR2: SGHNT and YENEEA. V gave up 5 bases and J gave up 5 bases, with 21 bases separating them. The length of the CDR3 is 16 residues. This CDR3 is CASSLPRGAEGTEAFF. The CDR3 nucleotides read TGTGCCAGCAGCCTGCCACGGGGGGCTGAGGGGACTGAAGCTTTCTTT.

This chain uses TRBV11-2 with TRBJ2-3; the match to TRBD2 covers 11 bases. The CDR3 has 16 residues. Trimming at V came to 5 bases and at J to 4 bases, leaving 8 bases not matched to a gene. Germline loops: CDR1 SGHAT, CDR2 FQNNGV. The CDR3 sequence is CASSRLVAGGPDTQYF. The CDR3 nucleotides are TGTGCCAGCAGCCGACTGGTAGCGGGGGGGCCAGATACGCAGTATTTT.

The chain recombines TRBV5-1 with TRBJ2-7; D perhaps matches TRBD1 (6 bases). V lost 5 bases and J lost 0, with 12 bases in between. CDR1 SGHRS and CDR2 YFSETQ come from the germline V gene. This CDR3 is built from 14 residues. CDR3 nucleotides: TGCGCCAGCAGTTCAGGGGCGGGCTCCTACGAGCAGTACTTC. Its translation is CASSSGAGSYEQYF.

In nucleotides, the CDR3 is TGTGCCAGCAGCTCTTCCGGGGGTAGAGAGACCCAGTACTTC. Protein product: CASSSSGGRETQYF. This chain uses TRBV5-4 with TRBJ2-5; D perhaps matches TRBD2 (6 bases). From germline, CDR1 is SGHNT and CDR2 YYREEE (reference sequence). The CDR3 is 14 residues long. Between the trimmed V and J ends, which lost 3 bases and 4 bases, there was a span of 13 bases.

The V call is TRBV28, the J call TRBJ2-7, with TRBD2 as a possible D gene (5 bases). Germline V gene lookup returns CDR1 MDHEN and CDR2 SYDVKM. Trimming left V 7 bases short and J 4 bases short, with 17 bases between. The CDR3 consists of 14 residues. The CDR3 protein is CASIQGGGGYEQYF. The CDR3 bases are TGTGCCAGCATTCAAGGTGGAGGAGGATACGAGCAGTACTTC. The full variable domain, with the rest looked up from reference TRBV28 and TRBJ2-7, is DVKVTQSSRYLVKRTGEKVFLECVQDMDHENMFWYRQDPGLGLRLIYFSYDVKMKEKGDIPEGYSVSREKKERFSLILESASTNQTSMYLCASIQGGGGYEQYFGPGTRLTVT.

This chain links TRBV19 with TRBJ2-2; possibly TRBD2 for D (6 bases). The CDR3 contains 14 residues. Per germline, CDR1 LNHDA and CDR2 SQIVND (reference sequence). Trimming took 7 bases from V and 4 from J, leaving 13 bases between them. Here the CDR3 reads CASTLWDSTGELFF. The DNA of the CDR3 is TGTGCCAGTACCCTGTGGGACTCCACCGGGGAGCTGTTTTTT.

The V call is TRBV12-3 or TRBV12-4, the J call TRBJ2-1; D perhaps matches TRBD1 (5 bases). There are 12 residues in the CDR3. V was clipped by 6 bases and J by 10 bases, with 13 bases between them. The DNA of the CDR3 is TGTGCCAGCAGGGGCCCGCAGGGCGAGCAGTTCTTC. Translated: CASRGPQGEQFF.

V is TRBV3-1 (or the pseudogene TRBV3-2) and J is TRBJ2-5; 10 bases map to TRBD2. The germline V gene has CDR1 LGHDT and CDR2 YNNKEL (reference sequence). V dropped 0 bases and J dropped 5; count of bases not matched to a gene: 12. The CDR3 is 18 amino acids. CDR3 region: CASSQEWSSGGRGETQYF. The CDR3 DNA reads TGTGCCAGCAGCCAAGAATGGTCTAGCGGGGGCCGGGGGGAGACCCAGTACTTC.

The J gene is TRBJ2-3, the V gene TRBV11-2, with unresolved D. Deletions cut 2 bases from V and 5 bases from J, with 8 bases between. The CDR3 loop spans 13 amino acids. The V gene's germline CDR1 is SGHAT and CDR2 FQNNGV. CDR3 region: CASSLFFVDTQYF. DNA of the CDR3: TGTGCCAGCAGCTTATTTTTCGTAGATACGCAGTATTTT.

The chain is built from TRBV7-2 and TRBJ1-6, with a possible D match to TRBD1 (5 bases). This CDR3 is built from 13 residues. Per germline, CDR1 SGHTA and CDR2 FQGNSA. V gave up 6 bases and J gave up 8 bases, with 11 bases separating them. In DNA form, the CDR3 reads TGTGCCAGCAGAGGGGCCACCTATTCACCCCTCCACTTT. Translated, it gives CASRGATYSPLHF.

The chain has TRBV4-1 and TRBJ1-2, with D possibly matching TRBD1 (5 bases). V was trimmed by 3 bases and J by 2 bases, leaving 25 bases between them. Looked up from germline, CDR1 is MGHRA and CDR2 is YSYEKL. This CDR3 has 19 residues. As DNA, the CDR3 is TGCGCCAGCAGCCATCCTTGGGGGGTGCCTGCCCCAGCGAACTATGGCTACACCTTC. Translation gives CASSHPWGVPAPANYGYTF.

This clone was observed once. This sequence joins TRBV28 and TRBJ1-5; 7 bases match TRBD1. The CDR3 spans 15 residues. The germline CDR1 and CDR2 sequences are MDHEN and SYDVKM. V gave up 5 bases and J gave up 6 bases; unmatched junction bases: 10. CDR3 amino acids: CASSPPRQGSQPQHF. In DNA form, the CDR3 reads TGTGCCAGCAGTCCTCCACGACAGGGAAGTCAGCCCCAGCATTTT.

V usage is TRBV2 and J usage is TRBJ1-1; D is possibly TRBD1 (5 bases). Germline-derived CDR1 and CDR2 are SNHLY and FYNNEI. V lost 4 bases and J 4 bases, leaving 13 bases between the germline ends. This CDR3 is 14 amino acids long. CDR3 nucleotides: TGTGCCAGCAGTGGGGGGGTCTGGATCACTGAAGCTTTCTTT. Amino acid sequence: CASSGGVWITEAFF. The whole variable domain, remainder taken from reference TRBV2 and TRBJ1-1, is EPEVTQTPSHQVTQMGQEVILRCVPISNHLYFYWYRQILGQKVEFLVSFYNNEISEKSEIFDDQFSVERPDGSNFTLKIRSTKLEDSAMYFCASSGGVWITEAFFGQGTRLTVV.

The chain combines TRBV7-9 with TRBJ1-2, with D tentatively TRBD1 (5 bases). V was shortened by 3 bases and J by 4 bases, with 12 bases between the two germline ends. Germline lookup yields CDR1 SEHNR and CDR2 FQNEAQ (reference sequence). This CDR3 comprises 14 residues. The CDR3 sequence is CASSFDGALYGYTF. CDR3 in DNA: TGTGCCAGCAGCTTTGATGGGGCCCTCTATGGCTACACCTTC.

A word on this clone: This CDR3 is also generated by other DNA sequences in the sample. The J gene is TRBJ1-1, the V gene TRBV28; TRBD1 might be the D (6 bases). V lost 6 bases and J 1 base, leaving 9 bases between the germline ends. Germline CDR1 MDHEN, CDR2 SYDVKM. The CDR3 totals 13 residues. CDR3 nucleotides: TGTGCCAGCAGACCACAGGGGAACACTGAAGCTTTCTTT. Its translation is CASRPQGNTEAFF.

This sequence joins TRBV10-3 and TRBJ2-7; no reliable D call. Trimming removed 3 bases from V and 0 bases from J, with 12 bases in between. Germline assignment: CDR1 ENHRY and CDR2 SYGVKD. The CDR3 extends over 15 amino acids. The CDR3 spells CAISEVAKSSYEQYF. The DNA for the CDR3 is TGTGCCATCAGTGAAGTAGCAAAGAGCTCCTACGAGCAGTACTTC.

The rearrangement links TRBV5-1 to TRBJ2-5; 8 bases line up with TRBD1. J lost 5 bases, V lost 2 bases, and 11 bases had no gene match. Germline V gene sequence: CDR1 SGHRS, CDR2 YFSETQ. There are 16 residues in the CDR3. The chain's CDR3 is CASSFPRDRSEETQYF. For the CDR3, the DNA is TGCGCCAGCAGCTTTCCCCGGGACAGGTCGGAGGAGACCCAGTACTTC.

The chain uses TRBV7-6 and TRBJ2-1; 13 nucleotides align to TRBD2. The trim removed 6 bases at V and 0 bases at J, leaving 8 bases unmatched. The CDR3 sequence is 18 residues long. In germline, CDR1 is SGHVS, CDR2 FNYEAQ. The CDR3 sequence: CASRRLAGGLSSYNEQFF. Written as DNA, the CDR3 is TGTGCCAGCAGAAGACTAGCGGGGGGCTTGAGCTCCTACAATGAGCAGTTCTTC. The full variable domain, in which reference TRBV7-6 and TRBJ2-1 provide the parts outside the CDR3, is GAGVSQSPRYKVTKRGQDVALRCDPISGHVSLYWYRQALGQGPEFLTYFNYEAQQDKSGLPNDRFSAERPEGSISTLTIQRTEQRDSAMYRCASRRLAGGLSSYNEQFFGPGTRLTVL.

This clone was seen only a few times. The chain recombines TRBV10-3 with TRBJ2-7; no clear D. CDR3 length: 11 residues. V lost 3 bases and J lost 4, with 4 bases in between. Per germline, CDR1 ENHRY and CDR2 SYGVKD. The CDR3 loop is CAISDQYEQYF. CDR3 sequence (DNA): TGTGCCATCAGTGATCAGTACGAGCAGTACTTC.

The J gene is TRBJ1-2, the V gene TRBV24-1, with D unresolved. CDR3 length: 14 residues. Germline assignment: CDR1 KGHDR and CDR2 SFDVKD. V lost 4 bases and J 2 bases, leaving 10 bases between the germline ends. The CDR3 protein is CATSDPGENYGYTF. For the CDR3, the DNA is TGTGCCACCAGTGACCCCGGTGAGAACTATGGCTACACCTTC.

The chain recombines TRBV28 with TRBJ1-2; D gene unclear. The CDR3 covers 12 residues. Deletions cut 6 bases from V and 6 bases from J, with 11 bases between. Germline assignment: CDR1 MDHEN and CDR2 SYDVKM. The CDR3 sequence is CASSLRSDGYTF. The CDR3 DNA sequence: TGTGCCAGCAGCCTTAGAAGCGATGGCTACACCTTC.

The table lists this clone with a few counts. The J gene is TRBJ1-3, the V gene TRBV30; D gene unclear. Germline V gene lookup returns CDR1 GTSNPN and CDR2 SVGIG (reference sequence). V lost 2 bases and J 0 bases, leaving 11 bases between the germline ends. The CDR3 is made up of 15 amino acids. The CDR3 spells CAWSPGPGSGNTIYF. In DNA, the CDR3 is TGTGCCTGGAGTCCAGGCCCAGGCTCTGGAAACACCATATATTTT.

The chain is built from TRBV11-2 and TRBJ2-7; 7 bases fit TRBD1. The V and J ends lost 5 bases and 0 bases, in that order; junction bases with no gene match: 4. The CDR3 length is 14 residues. Germline V gene data show CDR1 as SGHAT and CDR2 as FQNNGV. The CDR3 is CASSRWDSSYEQYF. The CDR3 nucleotides are TGTGCCAGCAGCCGATGGGACAGCTCCTACGAGCAGTACTTC.

CDR3 in DNA: TGTGCCAGCAGCGCTACGAATCAGCCCCAGCATTTT. This gives the protein CASSATNQPQHF. The chain uses TRBV7-3 and TRBJ1-5; the D is unclear. V gave up 5 bases and J gave up 4 bases, with 6 bases separating them. The CDR3 has 12 amino acids. Germline V gives CDR1 SGHTA, CDR2 FQGTGA. Complete variable domain (other parts from reference TRBV7-3 and TRBJ1-5): GAGVSQTPSNKVTEKGKYVELRCDPISGHTALYWYRQSLGQGPEFLIYFQGTGAADDSGLPNDRFFAVRPEGSVSTLKIQRTERGDSAVYLCASSATNQPQHFGDGTRLSIL.

The rearrangement uses TRBV21-1 and TRBJ2-1; the table's D call, TRBD1, has no DNA check behind it. TRBV21-1 is a known pseudogene. CDR3 length: 14 amino acids. CDR3 sequence (DNA): TGTGCCAGCCTCGGACAGGGGGCGTCCAATGAGCAGTTCTTC. Residues: CASLGQGASNEQFF.

The CDR3 reads CASSLIAGRTDTQYF. Written as DNA, the CDR3 is TGTGCCAGCAGCTTAATAGCGGGCCGAACAGATACGCAGTATTTT. The V and J genes are TRBV7-3 and TRBJ2-3, with 7 bases matching TRBD2. CDR1 and CDR2 (germline): SGHTA, FQGTGA. The V segment lost 1 base and the J segment 3 bases; nucleotides outside the gene matches: 4. The CDR3 consists of 15 residues.